This TCR beta chain was identified during a study of T-cell memory formation after mild COVID-19. Overall study findings and caveats: Cross-reactive memory appears to have joined, as suggested by some responding clones showing up in pre-infection memory. Day 15 to 85 contractors were CD4/CD8 balanced; later expanders leaned CD4+.

It was 5'RACE with constant-segment primers that produced the TCR alpha and TCR beta cDNA libraries, which carried sample barcodes and UMIs. Each CDR3 protein gets one entry after TCRdb re-called the 5' RACE reads with MiXCR. The data hold hundreds of thousands of distinct CDR3 sequences, with 20% to 25% observed a single time. This clonotype was counted a few times. Its antigen remains unidentified. The CDR3 loop spans 14 amino acids. Trimming took 1 base from V and 5 from J; bases not matched to a gene: 5. Germline-derived CDR1 and CDR2 are DFQATT and SNEGSKA (reference sequence). The material sequenced was PBMCs or a T cell subset sorted from them (not recorded which). The genes are TRBV20-1 and TRBJ2-5; TRBD2 agrees at 9 bases. The sequence derives from an adult woman who had mild COVID-19 (a few samples of this study predate the infection). Cell type and time point are not known. CDR3 protein: CSARGTSALETQYF. The CDR3 nucleotides read TGCAGTGCTAGAGGGACTAGCGCACTGGAGACCCAGTACTTC.